Below, 14 T cell receptor beta chains from the same sample are listed, as sequenced in a study of cytomegalovirus exposure and HLA in healthy donors. In the PCR, 60 Vbeta and 13 Jbeta primers were used. The method was immunoSEQ multiplex PCR; TCRdb's version includes in-frame clones alone and lacks a portion of them. The sample has about 96,000 clones; approximately 74% are singletons. Specimen: PBMCs. The receptors stem from a female donor in good health and CMV-seropositive.

This chain links TRBV7-2 with TRBJ2-2; no reliable D call. V was trimmed by 3 bases and J by 2 bases, leaving 7 bases between them. Germline V gene data show CDR1 as SGHTA and CDR2 as FQGNSA. The CDR3 runs 14 residues. In nucleotides, the CDR3 is TGTGCCAGCAGCTTCCGGGTTAACACCGGGGAGCTGTTTTTT. The encoded protein is CASSFRVNTGELFF. The full variable domain, rest sourced from reference TRBV7-2 and TRBJ2-2, is GAGVSQSPSNKVTEKGKDVELRCDPISGHTALYWYRQSLGQGLEFLIYFQGNSAPDKSGLPSDRFSAERTGGSVSTLTIQRTQQEDSAVYLCASSFRVNTGELFFGEGSRLTVL.

This rearrangement joins TRBV19 to TRBJ1-1; D remains unclear. The V gene's germline CDR1 is LNHDA and CDR2 SQIVND (reference sequence). This CDR3 spans 15 amino acids. The germline V and J ends were trimmed by 6 bases and 0 bases, with 14 bases remaining between them. CDR3 protein: CASSANRHMNTEAFF. CDR3 sequence (DNA): TGTGCCAGTAGCGCCAACAGACACATGAACACTGAAGCTTTCTTT.

The chain joins TRBV19 to TRBJ1-1, with D tentatively TRBD1 (5 bases). The CDR3 has 11 amino acids. V dropped 6 bases and J dropped 4 bases, with 6 bases sitting between them. CDR1 is LNHDA and CDR2 is SQIVND in the germline V gene (reference sequence). The CDR3 is CASRQGTEAFF. The CDR3 nucleotides are TGTGCCAGTAGGCAGGGCACTGAAGCTTTCTTT.

This chain connects TRBV15 to TRBJ1-4, with TRBD1 matching 8 bases. Looked up from germline, CDR1 is LNHNV and CDR2 is YYDKDF (reference sequence). This CDR3 is built from 14 residues. After removal of 2 bases from V and 10 bases from J, the junction contained 6 bases not matched to a gene. The CDR3: CATSRTQGAVKLFF. The CDR3 DNA sequence: TGTGCCACCAGCAGAACTCAGGGGGCGGTAAAACTGTTTTTT.

This chain links TRBV15 with TRBJ2-3, with 10 bases matching TRBD2. V was clipped by 5 bases and J by 1 base; unmatched bases: 6. The CDR3 loop spans 16 amino acids. Germline assignment: CDR1 LNHNV and CDR2 YYDKDF (reference sequence). The CDR3 coding sequence is TGTGCCACCAGCGGTCGCGGACTAGCGGGCACAGATACGCAGTATTTT. Amino acids: CATSGRGLAGTDTQYF.

This chain links TRBV29-1 with TRBJ2-7, with D tentatively TRBD1 (6 bases). Per the germline V gene, CDR1 is SQVTM and CDR2 is ANQGSEA. V was clipped by 7 bases and J by 3 bases, with 16 bases between them. CDR3 length: 13 amino acids. The CDR3 is CSARPGQHYEQYF. DNA for the CDR3: TGCAGCGCCAGACCGGGACAACACTACGAGCAGTACTTC.

This clone was observed at least ten times. The J gene is TRBJ1-1, the V gene TRBV6-5, with D possibly being TRBD1 (6 bases). The CDR3 extends over 12 amino acids. Trimming stripped 6 bases from V and 7 bases from J, with 12 bases between. The V gene's germline CDR1 is MNHEY and CDR2 SVGAGI. In DNA form, the CDR3 reads TGTGCCAGCAGAACAGGGTGGGGTGAAGCTTTCTTT. This gives the protein CASRTGWGEAFF.

This chain links TRBV4-2 with TRBJ1-1, with TRBD1 identical over 7 bases. Per germline, CDR1 LGHNA and CDR2 YNFKEQ. The CDR3 contains 16 residues. V lost 4 bases to trimming and J lost 5 bases; unmatched junction nucleotides: 13. CDR3 DNA: TGTGCCAGCAGCCGGGGACAGTCGATAGGCTCAACTGAAGCTTTCTTT. It translates to CASSRGQSIGSTEAFF.

This CDR3 is CASSSPRADYNEQFF. The DNA of the CDR3 is TGTGCCAGCAGCTCCCCCCGAGCGGACTACAATGAGCAGTTCTTC. V usage is TRBV5-4 and J usage is TRBJ2-1, with D perhaps matching TRBD2 (5 bases). Germline lookup yields CDR1 SGHNT and CDR2 YYREEE (reference sequence). This CDR3 spans 15 amino acids. Trimming took off 3 bases at V and 3 bases at J, with 13 bases between the two ends.

J is TRBJ1-5 and V is TRBV19; 8 bases fit TRBD1. This CDR3 has 14 amino acids. Germline V gene data show CDR1 as LNHDA and CDR2 as SQIVND (reference sequence). J lost 5 bases, V lost 6 bases, and 6 bases had no gene match. CDR3 residues: CASRRTGMDQPQHF. DNA of the CDR3: TGTGCCAGTAGGAGGACAGGGATGGATCAGCCCCAGCATTTT.

This clone was seen once. This sequence joins TRBV10-3 and TRBJ1-5; TRBD1 matches at 7 bases. There are 15 residues in the CDR3. The V gene end was trimmed by 0 bases and the J gene end by 7 bases; junction bases not matched to a gene: 6. Germline-derived CDR1 and CDR2 are ENHRY and SYGVKD. CDR3 bases: TGTGCCATCAGTGAGTCGGGGGCAGGGGGACAGCCCCAGCATTTT. Amino acid sequence: CAISESGAGGQPQHF.

This sequence joins TRBV25-1 and TRBJ1-3, with 8 bases aligning to TRBD1. The trim removed 6 bases at V and 4 bases at J, leaving 2 bases unmatched. The CDR3 sequence is 13 residues long. The germline CDR1 and CDR2 sequences are MGHDK and SYGVNS. The CDR3 protein is CASRQGGGNTIYF. DNA of the CDR3: TGTGCCAGCAGACAGGGGGGAGGAAACACCATATATTTT. The full variable domain, rest sourced from reference TRBV25-1 and TRBJ1-3, is EADIYQTPRYLVIGTGKKITLECSQTMGHDKMYWYQQDPGMELHLIHYSYGVNSTEKGDLSSESTVSRIRTEHFPLTLESARPSHTSQYLCASRQGGGNTIYFGEGSWLTVV.

This chain joins TRBV7-2 and TRBJ2-7, with TRBD1 matching 9 bases. The junction had 9 bases not matched to a gene; V was cut back by 5 bases and J by 4 bases. This CDR3 is 15 amino acids long. Germline V gene data show CDR1 as SGHTA and CDR2 as FQGNSA. This CDR3 is CASSTKSQGAYEQYF. Here the CDR3 DNA reads TGTGCCAGCAGCACGAAATCACAGGGGGCATACGAGCAGTACTTC. The whole variable domain, remainder taken from reference TRBV7-2 and TRBJ2-7, is GAGVSQSPSNKVTEKGKDVELRCDPISGHTALYWYRQSLGQGLEFLIYFQGNSAPDKSGLPSDRFSAERTGGSVSTLTIQRTQQEDSAVYLCASSTKSQGAYEQYFGPGTRLTVT.

V gene TRBV5-6 combines with J gene TRBJ1-5; D is unclear. CDR1 is SGHDT, CDR2 YYEEEE, per germline. The germline V and J ends were trimmed by 0 bases and 0 bases, with 13 bases remaining between them. This CDR3 is 17 amino acids long. The CDR3 nucleotides are TGTGCCAGCAGCTTGGGGACTTCCAGCCTTAGCAATCAGCCCCAGCATTTT. Its translation is CASSLGTSSLSNQPQHF.